This entry concerns a single TCR beta chain. This record comes from a study of CD8 T cells in Susac syndrome. Reverse transcription of about 0.5 to 1 ug RNA was performed with random hexamers. Across 54 Vbeta and 13 Jbeta, immunoSEQ multiplex PCR amplified TCR beta CDR3. TCRdb recomputed calls from the immunoSEQ multiplex PCR reads with MiXCR, one row per CDR3 protein. The sample lists 100,000 to 150,000 distinct CDR3 sequences; around 96% were seen once. Germline V lookup: CDR1 SGHRS, CDR2 YFSETQ. CDR3 size: 16 residues. V dropped 2 bases and J dropped 0 bases, with 12 bases sitting between them. The authors carried out high-throughput sequencing of TCR beta. They applied it to CD8+ and CD4+ T cells obtained from blood.

The sequence derives from a human donor in good health. The sample was CD4+ T cells from PBMCs. The chain links TRBV5-1 to TRBJ2-1, with D perhaps TRBD1 (6 bases). In nucleotides, the CDR3 is TGCGCCAGCAGCTTACCCGGACAGAGCTCCTACAATGAGCAGTTCTTC. It yields the protein CASSLPGQSSYNEQFF.